The sequence of this T cell receptor (beta chain) was determined in a study of siplizumab effects on memory and regulatory T cells. The germline V gene encodes CDR1 MDHEN and CDR2 SYDVKM. V was shortened by 2 bases and J by 1 base, with 17 bases between the two germline ends. This CDR3 comprises 17 residues. The protocol was immunoSEQ multiplex PCR, while the TCRdb copy is restricted to in-frame clones and leaves out a portion. In the table there are fewer than 60,000 clones, over 85% of which are singletons. This clonotype originated in a human donor in good health. Input material: CD8+ T cells sorted from blood. The chain recombines TRBV28 with TRBJ1-2; the D gene is possibly TRBD1 (5 bases). The CDR3, as DNA: TGTGCCAGCAGTTTAATTTATGAGGGACTGAGTAACTATGGCTACACCTTC. This translates into CASSLIYEGLSNYGYTF.